This T cell receptor beta chain was found in a study of cytomegalovirus exposure and HLA in healthy donors. Among the roughly 120 subjects of the validation cohort, separate from the roughly 650-subject first cohort, were the donors. The J segment lost 4 bases and the V segment lost 5 bases, leaving 8 bases of the junction unmatched. The CDR3 length is 16 residues. Germline CDR1 reads WNHNN; CDR2 reads SYGVQD (reference sequence). Profiled with immunoSEQ multiplex PCR; TCRdb holds only in-frame clones, not every one. The table shows about 140,000 clones, with approximately 85% occurring only once. Study-wide results and limits: Within the 120 or so validation repertoires, first-cohort TCR clusters tended to co-occur, according to a later analysis.

There are a few counts of this clone. The antigen remains undetermined. The sequenced sample was PBMCs. The rearrangement links TRBV10-1 to TRBJ1-1, with 12 bases fitting TRBD1. The TCR was taken from a woman aged 25 to 39 in good health and CMV-seronegative. CDR3 DNA sequence: TGCGCCAGCAGTAATATCCCGGGACAGGGGGCCACTGAAGCTTTCTTT. It translates to CASSNIPGQGATEAFF.